This TCR beta chain was recorded in a study of blood T cell repertoires in COVID-19. Produced via immunoSEQ multiplex PCR; TCRdb's table is partial and in-frame only. The sample records 150,000 to 250,000 clones, about 80% being singletons. V was cut by 5 bases and J by 2 bases, with 4 bases left in between. CDR1 MNHEY and CDR2 SMNVEV come from the germline V gene (reference sequence). The CDR3 has 12 amino acids. This study enrolled people aged roughly 18 to 100 from about two dozen US geographic areas. Assignment of participants to cohorts was predicated upon participant-reported clinical history. The source of this sequence is a man aged 40-49 years who had recovered from COVID-19. V is TRBV27 and J is TRBJ1-5; D is undetermined. Source material: PBMCs or T cells enriched from blood (not recorded which). The CDR3 region is CASSTGNQPQHF. CDR3 coding DNA: TGTGCCAGCAGTACAGGCAATCAGCCCCAGCATTTT.